A single sample is the source of the 5 T cell receptor beta chains below, sequenced in a study of OX40 agonist ivuxolimab in advanced cancers. Measured with immunoSEQ multiplex PCR; TCRdb has only the in-frame clones, and not every one. The profile shows 99,000 or so clones, around 94% of them singletons. The sample was CD4+ or CD8+ T cells sorted from blood, taken in a trial of the OX40 agonist ivuxolimab. Receptor source: an adult with an advanced solid tumor such as melanoma, head and neck, liver or kidney cancer.

There are a few counts of this clone. The chain couples TRBV9 to TRBJ1-1, with a weak D call TRBD1 (5 bases). Looked up from germline, CDR1 is SGDLS and CDR2 is YYNGEE. CDR3 length: 14 residues. V lost 3 bases, J lost 3 bases, and 12 bases lay in between. The CDR3 loop reads CASSARRGDTEAFF. CDR3 nucleotide sequence: TGTGCCAGCAGCGCCAGGCGGGGGGACACTGAAGCTTTCTTT. Based on the CDR3 plus reference TRBV9 and TRBJ1-1, the full variable domain is DSGVTQTPKHLITATGQRVTLRCSPRSGDLSVYWYQQSLDQGLQFLIQYYNGEERAKGNILERFSAQQFPDLHSELNLSSLELGDSALYFCASSARRGDTEAFFGQGTRLTVV.

J is TRBJ1-4 and V is TRBV7-2; the D gene is possibly TRBD1 (5 bases). Germline CDR1 reads SGHTA; CDR2 reads FQGNSA. With 8 bases removed from V and 6 bases from J, the gap between germline ends came to 7 bases. The CDR3 is 11 residues long. CDR3 in amino acids: CASAGHEKLFF. In DNA, the CDR3 is TGTGCCAGCGCGGGACATGAAAAACTGTTTTTT.

V is TRBV4-2 and J is TRBJ2-3; a weak D match, TRBD1 (5 bases). Germline V gives CDR1 LGHNA, CDR2 YNFKEQ. V lost 0 bases, J lost 6 bases, and 7 bases lay in between. The CDR3 contains 13 residues. In DNA, the CDR3 is TGTGCCAGCAGCCAAGACCCAGGGGATACGCAGTATTTT. Amino acid sequence: CASSQDPGDTQYF.

The chain employs TRBV7-2 and TRBJ2-1, with TRBD2 matching 11 bases. V was pared by 6 bases and J by 4 bases, with 5 bases of the junction left unmatched. Germline-derived CDR1 and CDR2 are SGHTA and FQGNSA. The CDR3 is 15 residues long. The CDR3 coding sequence is TGTGCCAGCAGTACTAGCGGGGGACCTTACAATGAGCAGTTCTTC. Translated, it gives CASSTSGGPYNEQFF.

The chain links TRBV19 to TRBJ2-3, with D perhaps TRBD2 (5 bases). The V end lost 2 bases, the J end lost 8 bases, and 17 bases lay between the germline ends. CDR3 length: 15 residues. Germline V gives CDR1 LNHDA, CDR2 SQIVND (reference sequence). The CDR3 coding sequence is TGTGCCAGTAGTATAATCCTGAGCGGAACCGGTACGCAGTATTTT. Residues: CASSIILSGTGTQYF.